The rows below give T cell receptor beta chains drawn from one sample of a study of graft-versus-host responses after intestinal transplantation. The method was immunoSEQ multiplex PCR; TCRdb's version includes in-frame clones alone and lacks a portion of them. Of about 30,000 clones listed, 85% to 95% are singletons. The specimen comprised PBMCs, sampled about ten weeks after intestinal transplant. The receptors shown here come from a human patient who received an intestinal transplant, so some T cells may come from the graft donor. CDR3s include the opening cysteine and the closing phenylalanine or tryptophan. D genes are given only for firm matches. Only some rows state a clone size, as once, few, many or a class for expanded clones.

J gene	clone size	V gene	D gene	CDR3 protein	CDR3 DNA
TRBJ1-2	-	TRBV30	-	CAWSVYWTEPNNYGYTF	TGTGCCTGGAGTGTATATTGGACAGAACCGAATAACTATGGCTACACCTTC
TRBJ2-3	-	TRBV2	-	CASSEAWGGRHRSTDTQYF	TGTGCCAGCAGTGAAGCGTGGGGGGGGCGGCATAGGAGCACAGATACGCAGTATTTT
TRBJ2-2	-	TRBV6-4	-	CASSAGTDTGELFF	TGTGCCAGCAGTGCGGGGACGGACACCGGGGAGCTGTTTTTT
TRBJ2-1	-	TRBV5-1	TRBD2	CASSLIIAGAWDNEQFF	TGCGCCAGCAGCTTGATAATAGCGGGAGCATGGGACAATGAGCAGTTCTTC
TRBJ1-6	-	TRBV6-1	-	CASSPDGDNSPLHF	TGTGCCAGCAGCCCCGACGGGGATAATTCACCCCTCCACTTT
TRBJ1-4	-	TRBV5-1	-	CASRLQGRDEKLFF	TGCGCCAGCAGATTACAAGGCAGGGATGAAAAACTGTTTTTT
TRBJ1-3	-	TRBV7-6	-	CASSLAHGHSGNTIYF	TGTGCCAGCAGCTTAGCGCATGGCCACTCTGGAAACACCATATATTTT
TRBJ2-2	-	TRBV5-1	-	CASSLKTSWSGELFF	TGCGCCAGCAGCTTGAAAACTAGCTGGTCCGGGGAGCTGTTTTTT
TRBJ2-1	-	TRBV7-9	-	CASSMAGNEQFF	TGTGCCAGCAGCATGGCGGGTAATGAGCAGTTCTTC
TRBJ2-3	-	TRBV6-4	TRBD2	CASTKLAGGQDTQYF	TGTGCCAGCACTAAACTAGCGGGAGGGCAAGATACGCAGTATTTT
TRBJ1-1	-	TRBV7-9	-	CASSLGRRENTEAFF	TGTGCCAGCAGCTTAGGGCGGCGGGAGAACACTGAAGCTTTCTTT
TRBJ1-6	-	TRBV4-1	-	CASSQEVRVGSPLHF	TGCGCCAGCAGCCAAGAGGTGAGGGTAGGGTCACCCCTCCACTTT
TRBJ2-3	-	TRBV9	-	CASSVSGVSTDTQYF	TGTGCCAGCAGCGTTAGCGGAGTTAGCACAGATACGCAGTATTTT
TRBJ2-1	-	TRBV2	-	CASSEWGGTHLDHPYNEQFF	TGTGCCAGCAGTGAATGGGGTGGGACCCACTTAGACCACCCTTACAATGAGCAGTTCTTC
TRBJ1-1	-	TRBV18	-	CASSPGNREAFF	TGTGCCAGCTCACCAGGGAACAGGGAAGCTTTCTTT
TRBJ2-2	-	TRBV6-5	TRBD1	CASSWERTGNTGELFF	TGTGCCAGCAGTTGGGAACGGACAGGGAACACCGGGGAGCTGTTTTTT
TRBJ1-5	-	TRBV7-2	-	CASSIQGASGNQPQHF	TGTGCCAGCAGCATACAGGGTGCCTCGGGCAATCAGCCCCAGCATTTT
TRBJ2-7	-	TRBV5-6	-	CASSNGGAYEQYF	TGTGCCAGCAGCAATGGGGGAGCCTACGAGCAGTACTTC
TRBJ2-4	-	TRBV30	-	CAWSGTSPSIQYF	TGTGCCTGGAGTGGAACTAGCCCTTCCATTCAGTACTTC
TRBJ2-1	-	TRBV13	TRBD2	CASSAGTSSPNEQFF	TGTGCCAGCAGCGCCGGGACTAGCTCCCCCAATGAGCAGTTCTTC
TRBJ2-1	-	TRBV5-1	-	CASSLAPTDEQFF	TGCGCCAGCAGCTTGGCCCCTACAGATGAGCAGTTCTTC
TRBJ2-1	-	TRBV6-5	TRBD1	CASSSDRDEQFF	TGTGCCAGCAGTTCCGACAGGGATGAGCAGTTCTTC
TRBJ2-1	-	TRBV27	TRBD2	CASSLLGGTSGSNEQFF	TGTGCCAGCAGTTTATTAGGGGGGACTAGCGGATCAAATGAGCAGTTCTTC
TRBJ1-1	-	TRBV5-6	-	CASSLGPGETEAFF	TGTGCCAGCAGCTTGGGTCCTGGGGAGACTGAAGCTTTCTTT
TRBJ2-2	-	TRBV19	-	CASSLQSLYGELFF	TGTGCCAGTAGTTTACAGTCATTGTACGGGGAGCTGTTTTTT
TRBJ1-2	few	TRBV19	TRBD1	CASSILRAGGTNYGYTF	TGTGCCAGTAGTATACTCCGGGCAGGGGGAACTAACTATGGCTACACCTTC
TRBJ1-5	-	TRBV6-5	-	CASSLFPGSNQPQHF	TGTGCCAGCAGCTTATTCCCAGGGAGCAATCAGCCCCAGCATTTT
TRBJ2-2	-	TRBV4-1	-	CASSTSGGELFF	TGCGCCAGCAGTACGTCCGGCGGGGAGCTGTTTTTT
TRBJ1-2	-	TRBV18	-	CASSPADGFGGYTF	TGTGCCAGCTCACCCGCGGACGGATTTGGTGGCTACACCTTC
TRBJ2-3	-	TRBV7-8	TRBD2	CASSPPSGGPDTQYF	TGTGCCAGCAGCCCTCCTAGCGGGGGGCCAGATACGCAGTATTTT
TRBJ1-2	-	TRBV28	-	CASSSRYYGYTF	TGTGCCAGCAGTTCCAGATACTATGGCTACACCTTC
TRBJ1-4	-	TRBV2	-	CASSEAGDVKLFF	TGTGCCAGCAGTGAAGCGGGGGATGTAAAACTGTTTTTT
TRBJ1-2	-	TRBV7-9	-	CASSLFVGGYTF	TGTGCCAGCAGCTTATTTGTAGGCGGCTACACCTTC